The entry that follows covers one T cell receptor beta chain sequence. Antigen: not known. 13 Jbeta primers and 60 Vbeta primers were used for the PCR. Sequencing was performed with immunoSEQ multiplex PCR; in TCRdb, only in-frame clones are kept and a portion is missing. The table records about 110,000 clones, 70% to 80% of them present only once. This record belongs to a study of cytomegalovirus exposure and HLA in healthy donors. Background on the study: As an earlier analysis found, about 179 million T cells yielded about 120 million unique TCR beta sequences. Study findings and constraints: Later analysis showed TCR association rates varying by HLA locus, highest for DRB1 and lowest for HLA-C.

This clonotype originated in a female donor in good health and CMV-seronegative. Sequencing was performed on PBMCs.

The CDR3 bases are TGTGCCAGTAGTATAGTTCAGGGAGGCGGGGAGCTGTTTTTT. Residues: CASSIVQGGGELFF. J is TRBJ2-2 and V is TRBV19; the D gene is possibly TRBD2 (6 bases). The CDR3 consists of 14 residues. CDR1 is LNHDA and CDR2 is SQIVND in the germline V gene (reference sequence). V was clipped by 1 base and J by 7 bases, with 10 bases between them.